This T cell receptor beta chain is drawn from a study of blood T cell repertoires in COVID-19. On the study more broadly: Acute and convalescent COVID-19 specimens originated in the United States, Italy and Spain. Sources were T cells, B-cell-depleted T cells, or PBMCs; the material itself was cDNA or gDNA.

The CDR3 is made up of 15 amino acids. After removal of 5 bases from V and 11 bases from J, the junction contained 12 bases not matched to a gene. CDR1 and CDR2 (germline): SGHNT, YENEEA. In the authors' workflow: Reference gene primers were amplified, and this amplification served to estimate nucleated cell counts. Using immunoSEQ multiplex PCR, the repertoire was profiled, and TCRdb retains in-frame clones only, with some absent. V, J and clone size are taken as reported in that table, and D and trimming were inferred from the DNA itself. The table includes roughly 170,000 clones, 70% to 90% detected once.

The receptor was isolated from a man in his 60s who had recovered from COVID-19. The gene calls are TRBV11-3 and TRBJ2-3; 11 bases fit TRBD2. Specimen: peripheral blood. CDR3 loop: CASSLGTSGVKEQYF. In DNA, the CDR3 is TGTGCCAGCAGCCTCGGGACTAGCGGAGTAAAAGAGCAGTATTTT.